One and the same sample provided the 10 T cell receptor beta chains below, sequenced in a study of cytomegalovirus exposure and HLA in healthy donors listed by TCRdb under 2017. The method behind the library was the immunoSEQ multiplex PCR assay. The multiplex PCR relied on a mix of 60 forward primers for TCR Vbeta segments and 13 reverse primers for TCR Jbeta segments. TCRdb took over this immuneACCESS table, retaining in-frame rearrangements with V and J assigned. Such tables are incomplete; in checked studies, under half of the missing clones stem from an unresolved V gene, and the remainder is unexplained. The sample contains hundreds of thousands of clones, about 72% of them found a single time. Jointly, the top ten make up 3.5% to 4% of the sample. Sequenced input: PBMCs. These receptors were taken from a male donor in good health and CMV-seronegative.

The CDR3 DNA reads as TGCGCCAGCAGCTTTCGGACTGTATACCAAGAGACCCAGTACTTC. Its protein is CASSFRTVYQETQYF. The rearrangement links TRBV5-1 to TRBJ2-5; the D gene is possibly TRBD2 (5 bases). Germline CDR1 is SGHRS and CDR2 is YFSETQ. This CDR3 has 15 amino acids. Trimming stripped 2 bases from V and 0 bases from J, with 11 bases between.

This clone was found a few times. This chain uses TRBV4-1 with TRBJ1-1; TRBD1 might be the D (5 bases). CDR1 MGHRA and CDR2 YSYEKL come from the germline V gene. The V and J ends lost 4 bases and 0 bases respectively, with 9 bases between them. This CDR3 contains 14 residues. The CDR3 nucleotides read TGCGCCAGCAGCCGGACACAAATGAACACTGAAGCTTTCTTT. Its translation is CASSRTQMNTEAFF.

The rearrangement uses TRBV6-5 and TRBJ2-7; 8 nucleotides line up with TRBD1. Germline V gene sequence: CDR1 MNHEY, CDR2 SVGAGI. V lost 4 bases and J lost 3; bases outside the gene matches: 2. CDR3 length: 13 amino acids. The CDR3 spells CASSSTGVYEQYF. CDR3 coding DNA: TGTGCCAGCAGTTCGACAGGGGTCTACGAGCAGTACTTC.

The CDR3 spells CASSETRGVNEQYF. The DNA of the CDR3 is TGTGCCAGCAGTGAAACCAGGGGGGTAAACGAGCAGTACTTC. The chain combines TRBV2 with TRBJ2-7; perhaps TRBD1 as D (7 bases). Trimming left V 2 bases short and J 5 bases short, with 13 bases between. This CDR3 is built from 14 residues. Germline lookup yields CDR1 SNHLY and CDR2 FYNNEI.

The CDR3 is CASSSFLAGGADTQYF. The CDR3 bases are TGTGCCAGCAGCTCCTTTCTAGCGGGAGGAGCAGATACGCAGTATTTT. V gene TRBV5-6 combines with J gene TRBJ2-3; the match to TRBD2 covers 11 bases. CDR3 size: 16 residues. Germline V CDR1 and CDR2: SGHDT, YYEEEE. V shed 3 bases, J shed 4 bases, and the junction held 7 bases outside the gene matches.

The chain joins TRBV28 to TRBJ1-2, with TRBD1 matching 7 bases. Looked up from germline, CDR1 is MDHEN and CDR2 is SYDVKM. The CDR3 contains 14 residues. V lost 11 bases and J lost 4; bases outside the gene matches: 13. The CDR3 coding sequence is TGTGCCGGGGGGACTGACAGGGACTTCTATGGCTACACCTTC. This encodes CAGGTDRDFYGYTF.

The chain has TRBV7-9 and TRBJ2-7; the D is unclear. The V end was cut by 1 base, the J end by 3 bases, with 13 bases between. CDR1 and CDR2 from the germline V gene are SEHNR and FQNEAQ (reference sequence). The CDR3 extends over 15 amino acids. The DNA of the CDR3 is TGTGCCAGCAGCTTAGAGGATGGCGGCCACTACGAGCAGTACTTC. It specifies CASSLEDGGHYEQYF.

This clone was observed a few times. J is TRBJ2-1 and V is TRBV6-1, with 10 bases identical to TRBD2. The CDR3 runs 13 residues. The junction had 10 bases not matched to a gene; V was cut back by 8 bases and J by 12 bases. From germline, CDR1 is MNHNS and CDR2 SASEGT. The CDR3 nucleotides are TGTGCCAGCGAACTCAGACTAGCGGGTATGCAGTTCTTC. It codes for CASELRLAGMQFF.

The CDR3 bases are TGTGCCAGCAGCTCCAGGCATGAGCAGTTCTTC. Translating it yields CASSSRHEQFF. The genes are TRBV7-2 and TRBJ2-1, with D unresolved. The CDR3 runs 11 residues. V was clipped by 4 bases and J by 8 bases, with 6 bases between them. CDR1 is SGHTA and CDR2 is FQGNSA in the germline V gene.

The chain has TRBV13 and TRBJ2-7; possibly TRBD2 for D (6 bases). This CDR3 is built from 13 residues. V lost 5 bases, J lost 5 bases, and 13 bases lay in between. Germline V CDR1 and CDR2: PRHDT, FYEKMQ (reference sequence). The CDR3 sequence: CASSSLGLNEQYF. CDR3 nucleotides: TGTGCCAGCAGCAGCCTGGGACTTAACGAGCAGTACTTC.